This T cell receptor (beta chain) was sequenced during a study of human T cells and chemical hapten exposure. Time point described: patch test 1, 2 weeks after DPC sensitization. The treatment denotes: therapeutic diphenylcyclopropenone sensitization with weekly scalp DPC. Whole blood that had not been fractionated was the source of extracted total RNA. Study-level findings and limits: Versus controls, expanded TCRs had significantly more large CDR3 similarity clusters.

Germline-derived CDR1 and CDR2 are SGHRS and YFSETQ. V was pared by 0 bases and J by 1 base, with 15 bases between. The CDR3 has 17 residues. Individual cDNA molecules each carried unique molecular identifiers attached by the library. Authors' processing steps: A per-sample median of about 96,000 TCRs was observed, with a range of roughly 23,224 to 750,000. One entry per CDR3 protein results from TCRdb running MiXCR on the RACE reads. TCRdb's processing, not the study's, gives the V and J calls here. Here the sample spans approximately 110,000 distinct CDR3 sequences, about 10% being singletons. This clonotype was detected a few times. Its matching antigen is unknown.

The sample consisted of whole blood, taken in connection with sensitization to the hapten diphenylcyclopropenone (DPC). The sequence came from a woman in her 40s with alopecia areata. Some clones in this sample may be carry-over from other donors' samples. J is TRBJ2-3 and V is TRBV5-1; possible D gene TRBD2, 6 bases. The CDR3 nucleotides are TGCGCCAGCAGCTTGGACTCTGGAGGGCCCGGCACAGATACGCAGTATTTT. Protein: CASSLDSGGPGTDTQYF.